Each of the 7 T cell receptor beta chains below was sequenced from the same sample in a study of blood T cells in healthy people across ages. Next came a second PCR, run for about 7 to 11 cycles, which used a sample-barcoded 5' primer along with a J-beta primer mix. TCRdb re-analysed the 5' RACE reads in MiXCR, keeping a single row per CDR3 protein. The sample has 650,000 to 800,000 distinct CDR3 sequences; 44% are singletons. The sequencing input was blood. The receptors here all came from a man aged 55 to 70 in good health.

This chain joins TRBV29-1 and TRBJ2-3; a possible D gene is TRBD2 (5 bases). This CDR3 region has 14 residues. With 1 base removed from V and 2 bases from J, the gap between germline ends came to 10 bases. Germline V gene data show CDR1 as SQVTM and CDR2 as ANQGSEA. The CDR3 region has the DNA TGCAGCGTTGAAGCCAGCGGAATCACAGATACGCAGTATTTT. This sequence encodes CSVEASGITDTQYF.

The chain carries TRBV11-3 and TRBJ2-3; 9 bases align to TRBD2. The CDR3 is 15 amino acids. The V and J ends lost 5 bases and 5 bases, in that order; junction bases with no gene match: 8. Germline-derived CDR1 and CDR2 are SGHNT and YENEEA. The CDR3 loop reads CASSQSGGRGDTQYF. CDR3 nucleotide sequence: TGTGCCAGCAGCCAAAGCGGGGGGAGAGGAGATACGCAGTATTTT. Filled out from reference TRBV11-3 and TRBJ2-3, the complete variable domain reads EAGVVQSPRYKIIEKKQPVAFWCNPISGHNTLYWYLQNLGQGPELLIRYENEEAVDDSQLPKDRFSAERLKGVDSTLKIQPAELGDSAVYLCASSQSGGRGDTQYFGPGTRLTVL.

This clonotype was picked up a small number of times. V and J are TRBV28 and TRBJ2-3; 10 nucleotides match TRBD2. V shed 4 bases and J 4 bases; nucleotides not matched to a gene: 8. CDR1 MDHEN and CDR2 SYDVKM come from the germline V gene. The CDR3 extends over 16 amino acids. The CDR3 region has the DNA TGTGCCAGCAGTTCTCTAGCGGGGGCAGTTGCAGATACGCAGTATTTT. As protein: CASSSLAGAVADTQYF.

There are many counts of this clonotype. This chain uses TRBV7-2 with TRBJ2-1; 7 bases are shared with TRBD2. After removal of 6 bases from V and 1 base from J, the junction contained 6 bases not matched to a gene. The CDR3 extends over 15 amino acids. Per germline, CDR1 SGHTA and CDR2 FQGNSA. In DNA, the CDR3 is TGTGCCAGCAGTTTGGCGGGGGTATCCTACAATGAGCAGTTCTTC. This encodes CASSLAGVSYNEQFF.

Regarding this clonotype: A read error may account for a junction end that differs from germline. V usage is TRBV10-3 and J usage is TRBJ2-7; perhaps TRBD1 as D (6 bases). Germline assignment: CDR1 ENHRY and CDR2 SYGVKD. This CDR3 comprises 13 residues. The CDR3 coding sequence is TGTGCCATCACTATCACAGGGACCTACGGGCAGTACTTC. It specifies CAITITGTYGQYF.

As DNA, the CDR3 is TGTGCCAGCAGAAACCGACGGACAACTAATGAAAAACTGTTTTTT. It is translated as CASRNRRTTNEKLFF. The chain couples TRBV6-5 to TRBJ1-4; D call uncertain. The CDR3 length is 15 residues. Between the trimmed V and J ends, which lost 6 bases and 0 bases, there was a span of 11 bases. The germline gives CDR1 MNHEY, CDR2 SVGAGI.

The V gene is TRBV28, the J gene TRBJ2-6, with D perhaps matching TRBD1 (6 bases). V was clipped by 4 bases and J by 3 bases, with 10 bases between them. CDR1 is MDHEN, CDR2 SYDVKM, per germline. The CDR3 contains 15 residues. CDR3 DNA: TGTGCCAGCAGTTCTACAGGGATTGGGGCCAACGTCCTGACTTTC. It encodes CASSSTGIGANVLTF.